Listed below are T cell receptor beta chains from one sample, sequenced in a study of blood T cell repertoires in COVID-19. Profiled with immunoSEQ multiplex PCR; TCRdb holds only in-frame clones, not every one. This table has some 150,000 clones, 85% to 90% appearing once. The sequenced sample consisted of peripheral blood. These TCRs come from a man over 45 with active COVID-19. The CDR3 runs from the conserved cysteine through the conserved F or W. The order of the fields is J gene, D gene, CDR3 length, V gene, clone size, CDR3 protein, CDR3 DNA. A D gene is named only where the DNA matches it firmly. Not every row has a clone size; where given, it reads once, few, many or a size class.

TRBJ1-5	.	15	TRBV5-6	.	CASSTVDSPNQPQHF	TGTGCCAGCAGTACCGTCGACAGTCCTAATCAGCCCCAGCATTTT
TRBJ1-1	.	14	TRBV6-5	.	CASRVTYMNTEAFF	TGTGCCAGCAGAGTTACGTACATGAACACTGAAGCTTTCTTT
TRBJ2-7	.	15	TRBV4-1	.	CASSPFAGAGGEQYF	TGCGCCAGCAGTCCGTTCGCGGGGGCCGGGGGGGAGCAGTACTTC
TRBJ2-3	.	15	TRBV6-5	once	CASSLTSTSTDTQYF	TGTGCCAGCAGCCTCACTAGTACTAGCACAGATACGCAGTATTTT
TRBJ1-5	TRBD1	16	TRBV27	.	CASRPGTGRGNQPQHF	TGTGCCAGCAGACCCGGGACAGGGAGGGGCAATCAGCCCCAGCATTTT
TRBJ2-5	.	12	TRBV5-1	.	CASSPGEETQYF	TGCGCCAGCAGCCCCGGGGAAGAGACCCAGTACTTC
TRBJ1-5	.	15	TRBV19	.	CASSIMSREGQPQHF	TGTGCCAGTAGTATCATGAGCAGGGAGGGTCAGCCCCAGCATTTT
TRBJ2-3	.	11	TRBV6-6	.	CASSATNTQYF	TGTGCCAGCAGTGCGACTAATACGCAGTATTTT
TRBJ2-3	.	15	TRBV7-8	.	CASSPRDWTVDTQYF	TGTGCCAGCAGCCCTCGGGACTGGACTGTGGATACGCAGTATTTT
TRBJ2-7	TRBD1	12	TRBV7-2	.	CASSHGQGEQYF	TGTGCCAGCAGTCACGGACAGGGCGAGCAGTACTTC
TRBJ2-1	.	12	TRBV5-4	.	CASSLDRGEQFF	TGTGCCAGCAGCTTGGACCGCGGTGAGCAGTTCTTC
TRBJ2-2	.	15	TRBV7-3	few	CASRFPGLNTGELFF	TGTGCCAGCAGGTTCCCAGGCCTCAACACCGGGGAGCTGTTTTTT
TRBJ1-1	.	11	TRBV3-1/TRBV3-2	.	CASSQAHEAFF	TGTGCCAGCAGCCAAGCCCATGAAGCTTTCTTT
TRBJ2-1	TRBD2	15	TRBV2	.	CASSPGLAGLDEQFF	TGTGCCAGCAGCCCCGGACTAGCGGGTCTGGATGAGCAGTTCTTC
TRBJ1-4	TRBD1	16	TRBV5-1	.	CASSFGQGATNEKLFF	TGCGCCAGCAGCTTTGGACAGGGAGCAACTAATGAAAAACTGTTTTTT
TRBJ2-7	TRBD1	13	TRBV9	many	CASSAGQEYEQYF	TGTGCCAGCAGCGCGGGACAGGAATACGAGCAGTACTTC
TRBJ2-1	TRBD2	15	TRBV5-4	.	CASSPGLAGAQEQFF	TGTGCCAGCAGCCCGGGACTAGCGGGGGCCCAGGAGCAGTTCTTC
TRBJ1-2	TRBD1	15	TRBV5-1	.	CASSPGTDIYYGYTF	TGCGCCAGCAGCCCCGGGACAGACATCTACTATGGCTACACCTTC
TRBJ2-4	TRBD2	17	TRBV10-3	.	CAISESGLAGGKNIQYF	TGTGCCATCAGTGAGTCGGGACTAGCGGGGGGCAAAAACATTCAGTACTTC
TRBJ1-2	.	13	TRBV12-3/TRBV12-4	.	CASRRAGAHGYTF	TGTGCCAGCAGGCGGGCGGGGGCGCATGGCTACACCTTC
TRBJ1-2	TRBD1	14	TRBV2	.	CASRRLQGAGGYTF	TGTGCCAGCAGACGGTTGCAGGGGGCTGGTGGCTACACCTTC
TRBJ2-1	.	10	TRBV19	.	CADTYNEQFF	TGTGCGGACACCTACAATGAGCAGTTCTTC
TRBJ2-7	TRBD2	14	TRBV18	.	CASSPPGGRDEQYF	TGTGCCAGCTCACCCCCGGGGGGTCGGGACGAGCAGTACTTC
TRBJ1-4	.	16	TRBV11-2	.	CASSPGTTTLNEKLFF	TGTGCCAGCAGCCCCGGGACAACCACGCTTAATGAAAAACTGTTTTTT
TRBJ2-4	.	16	TRBV3-1/TRBV3-2	.	CASSQEMDLAKNIQYF	TGTGCCAGCAGCCAAGAAATGGACTTAGCCAAAAACATTCAGTACTTC
TRBJ2-5	.	14	TRBV6-1	.	CASSEWGGGGTQYF	TGTGCCAGCAGTGAATGGGGCGGGGGCGGCACCCAGTACTTC
TRBJ1-1	.	14	TRBV7-8	once	CASSSPKGGALAFF	TGTGCCAGCAGCAGCCCGAAGGGGGGGGCCCTAGCTTTCTTT
TRBJ2-7	.	17	TRBV6-7	.	CASSYSCGGHLPHEQYF	TGTGCCAGCAGTTACTCGTGTGGAGGGCATCTGCCCCACGAGCAGTACTTC
TRBJ2-1	TRBD1	14	TRBV11-1	.	CASSTDRGVNEQFF	TGTGCCAGCAGCACGGACAGGGGAGTGAATGAGCAGTTCTTC